This T cell receptor (beta chain) was observed in a study of cytomegalovirus exposure and HLA in healthy donors. Both 60 Vbeta primers and 13 Jbeta primers went into the PCR. Profiled with immunoSEQ multiplex PCR; TCRdb holds only in-frame clones, not every one. The top ten clones hold about 5% of a sample with 85,000 to 100,000 clones, about 77% of them seen once. The V and J ends lost 1 base and 3 bases respectively, with 11 bases between them. CDR1 and CDR2 (germline): SGHNT, YYREEE (reference sequence). The CDR3 has 14 amino acids. Sequenced: PBMCs. The rearrangement links TRBV5-4 to TRBJ2-7, with a weak D call TRBD2 (6 bases). This clonotype was sampled from a middle-aged woman in good health and CMV-seronegative. The CDR3 loop is CASSLRGAGYEQYF. CDR3 in DNA: TGTGCCAGCAGCTTGCGCGGAGCGGGCTACGAGCAGTACTTC.